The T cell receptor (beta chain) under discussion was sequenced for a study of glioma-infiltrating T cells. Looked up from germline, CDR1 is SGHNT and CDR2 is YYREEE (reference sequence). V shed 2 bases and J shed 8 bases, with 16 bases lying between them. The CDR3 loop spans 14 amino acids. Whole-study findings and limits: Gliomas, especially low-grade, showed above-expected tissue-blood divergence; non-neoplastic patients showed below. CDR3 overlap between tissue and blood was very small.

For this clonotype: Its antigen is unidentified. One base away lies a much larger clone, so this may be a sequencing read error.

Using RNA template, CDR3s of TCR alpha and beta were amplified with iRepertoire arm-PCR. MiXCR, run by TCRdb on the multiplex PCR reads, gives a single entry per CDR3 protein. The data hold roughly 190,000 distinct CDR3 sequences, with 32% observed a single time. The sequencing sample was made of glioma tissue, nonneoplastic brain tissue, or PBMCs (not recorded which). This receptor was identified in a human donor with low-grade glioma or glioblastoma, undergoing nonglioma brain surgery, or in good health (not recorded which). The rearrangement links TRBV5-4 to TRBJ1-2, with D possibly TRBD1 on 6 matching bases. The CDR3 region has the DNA TGTGCCAGCAGCTTTACTGGGGGCGCGGACGGCTACACCTTC. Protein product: CASSFTGGADGYTF.